The source of this T cell receptor (beta chain) is a study of shared clonotypes between healthy human individuals. Researchers partitioned CD4+ cells into CD45RA+ naive and CD45RA-negative memory subsets. Study-wide results and caveats: Sampling covered nothing but blood. Tissue TCR repertoires likely differ from those found in blood.

Measured with immunoSEQ multiplex PCR; TCRdb has only the in-frame clones, and not every one. The table records about 2.3 million clones, 92% of them present only once. Germline V gene sequence: CDR1 ENHRY, CDR2 SYGVKD. V lost 6 bases and J lost 3; bases outside the gene matches: 4. CDR3 length equals 13 residues. A word on this clone: Its cognate antigen is unknown.

The receptor's source is a man younger than 35 in good health. Some clones in this sample may be carry-over from other donors' samples. The rearrangement links TRBV10-3 to TRBJ2-7; 8 bases are a match to TRBD1. Input material: naive CD4+ T cells from PBMCs. Regarding subset: CD45RA+ positively selected. The CDR3 protein is CAIRAGGYYEQYF. DNA of the CDR3: TGTGCCATCAGAGCAGGGGGCTACTACGAGCAGTACTTC.